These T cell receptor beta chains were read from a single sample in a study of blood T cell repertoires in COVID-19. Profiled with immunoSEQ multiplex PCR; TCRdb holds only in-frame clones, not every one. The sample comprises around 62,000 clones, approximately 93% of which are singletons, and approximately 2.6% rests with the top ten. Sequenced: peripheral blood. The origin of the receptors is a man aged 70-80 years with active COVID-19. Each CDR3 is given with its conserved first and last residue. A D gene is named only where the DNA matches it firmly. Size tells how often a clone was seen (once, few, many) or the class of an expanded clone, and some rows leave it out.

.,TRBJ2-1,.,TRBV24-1,CATSETISGREQFF,TGTGCCACCAGTGAGACTATCTCGGGGAGAGAGCAGTTCTTC
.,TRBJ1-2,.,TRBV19,CASSIDFRGLYGYTF,TGTGCCAGTAGTATAGACTTTAGGGGCCTCTATGGCTACACCTTC
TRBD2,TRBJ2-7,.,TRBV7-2,CASSLGSGGPYEQYF,TGTGCCAGCAGCTTAGGCAGCGGGGGACCCTACGAGCAGTACTTC
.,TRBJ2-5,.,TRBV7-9,CASSLAWAGQETQYF,TGTGCCAGCAGCTTAGCGTGGGCAGGGCAAGAGACCCAGTACTTC
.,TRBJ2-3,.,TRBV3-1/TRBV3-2,CASSQESGQYF,TGTGCCAGCAGCCAAGAGTCGGGGCAGTATTTT
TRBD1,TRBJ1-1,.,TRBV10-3,CAISDTGANTEAFF,TGTGCCATCAGTGATACAGGGGCGAACACTGAAGCTTTCTTT
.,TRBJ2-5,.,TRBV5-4,CASSLPNREGETQYF,TGTGCCAGCAGTTTGCCCAACAGGGAGGGGGAGACCCAGTACTTC
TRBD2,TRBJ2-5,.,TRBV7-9,CASSPTTSGGRETQYF,TGTGCCAGCAGCCCGACGACTAGCGGGGGACGAGAGACCCAGTACTTC
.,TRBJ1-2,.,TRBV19,CASSIPPGYGYTF,TGTGCCAGTAGTATTCCCCCCGGGTATGGCTACACCTTC
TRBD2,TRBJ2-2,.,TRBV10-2,CASGLLAGGRGTGELFF,TGCGCCAGCGGCTTACTAGCGGGGGGGCGCGGCACCGGGGAGCTGTTTTTT
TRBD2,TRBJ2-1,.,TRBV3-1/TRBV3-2,CASSWTGGDEQFF,TGTGCCAGCAGCTGGACGGGGGGGGATGAGCAGTTCTTC
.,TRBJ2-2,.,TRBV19,CASRGAEAGELFF,TGTGCCAGTAGGGGGGCTGAGGCCGGGGAGCTGTTTTTT
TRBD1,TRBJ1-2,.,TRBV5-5,CASSLPGQGNYGYTF,TGTGCCAGCAGCTTGCCGGGACAGGGGAACTATGGCTACACCTTC
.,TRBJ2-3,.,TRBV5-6,CASSFGLWSDTQYF,TGTGCCAGCAGCTTTGGACTGTGGTCCGATACGCAGTATTTT
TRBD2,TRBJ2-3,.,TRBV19,CASSPRRGGTDTQYF,TGTGCCAGTAGCCCTCGGCGCGGGGGAACAGATACGCAGTATTTT
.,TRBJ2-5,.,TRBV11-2,CASSPTGWDQYF,TGTGCCAGCAGCCCGACGGGATGGGACCAGTACTTC
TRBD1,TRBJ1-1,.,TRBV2,CASRDRGLNTEAFF,TGTGCCAGCAGGGACAGGGGGTTGAACACTGAAGCTTTCTTT
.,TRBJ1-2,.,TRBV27,CASSLSGGGYTF,TGTGCCAGCAGTTTATCGGGGGGGGGCTACACCTTC
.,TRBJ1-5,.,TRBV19,CASSLDRISNQPQHF,TGTGCCAGTAGCCTCGACAGGATTAGCAATCAGCCCCAGCATTTT
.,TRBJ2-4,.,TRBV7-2,CASSLGGLAKNIQYF,TGTGCCAGCAGCTTGGGCGGGCTAGCCAAAAACATTCAGTACTTC
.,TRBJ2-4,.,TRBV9,CASSVGGSDIQYF,TGTGCCAGCAGCGTAGGAGGTTCGGACATTCAGTACTTC
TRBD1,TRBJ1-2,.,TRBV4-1,CASSLGSTGVNYGYTF,TGCGCCAGCAGCCTCGGGTCGACAGGGGTGAACTATGGCTACACCTTC
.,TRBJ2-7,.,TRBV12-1,CASPGLAGANYEQYF,TGTGCCAGCCCCGGACTAGCGGGGGCCAACTACGAGCAGTACTTC
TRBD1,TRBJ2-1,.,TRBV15,CATSSGQGQYEQFF,TGTGCCACCAGCAGTGGACAGGGTCAGTATGAGCAGTTCTTC
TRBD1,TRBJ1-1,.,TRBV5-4,CASSGTGGGTEAFF,TGTGCCAGCAGCGGGACAGGGGGCGGCACTGAAGCTTTCTTT
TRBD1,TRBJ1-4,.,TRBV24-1,CASKNRGLCKLFF,TGTGCCTCCAAAAACAGGGGGCTGTGTAAACTGTTTTTT
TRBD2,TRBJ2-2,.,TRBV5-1,CASSWGLPGELFF,TGCGCCAGCAGCTGGGGACTACCCGGGGAGCTGTTTTTT
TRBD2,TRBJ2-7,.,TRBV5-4,CASSLGLAGIYEQYF,TGTGCCAGCAGCTTGGGACTAGCGGGGATCTACGAGCAGTACTTC
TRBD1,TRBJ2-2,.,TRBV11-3,CALRDPGGTGELFF,TGTGCCCTCAGGGACCCAGGGGGCACCGGGGAGCTGTTTTTT
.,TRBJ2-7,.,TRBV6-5,CASSYGVSVNDEQYF,TGTGCCAGCAGTTATGGGGTTAGCGTTAACGACGAGCAGTACTTC
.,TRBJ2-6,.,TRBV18,CASSPSESGANVLTF,TGTGCCAGCTCACCGTCCGAGTCTGGGGCCAACGTCCTGACTTTC
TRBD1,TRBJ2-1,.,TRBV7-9,CASSVTTGVRHNEQFF,TGTGCCAGCAGCGTAACGACAGGGGTTCGCCACAATGAGCAGTTCTTC
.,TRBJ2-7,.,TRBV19,CASTSEPFRSYEQYF,TGTGCCAGTACCAGCGAACCCTTTAGGTCCTACGAGCAGTACTTC
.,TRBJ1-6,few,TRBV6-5,CASRAGRGNSPLHF,TGTGCCAGCAGGGCGGGACGGGGGAATTCACCCCTCCACTTT
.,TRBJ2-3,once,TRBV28,CASSSRGYTDTQYF,TGTGCCAGCAGCTCACGGGGATACACAGATACGCAGTATTTT
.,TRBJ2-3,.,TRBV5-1,CASSAEPGSDTQYF,TGCGCCAGCAGCGCTGAGCCAGGGTCAGATACGCAGTATTTT
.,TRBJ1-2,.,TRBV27,CASSFAQGLGGYTF,TGTGCCAGCAGTTTCGCCCAGGGTTTGGGGGGCTACACCTTC
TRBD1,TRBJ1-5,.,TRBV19,CASSAGQGSGSNQPQHF,TGTGCCAGTAGTGCGGGACAGGGGTCAGGCAGCAATCAGCCCCAGCATTTT
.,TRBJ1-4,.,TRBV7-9,CASGGGTTNEKLFF,TGTGCCAGCGGCGGAGGCACAACTAATGAAAAACTGTTTTTT
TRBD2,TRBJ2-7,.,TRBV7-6,CASSSLAAGGPLYEQYF,TGTGCCAGCAGCTCCTTGGCGGCGGGGGGGCCCTTGTACGAGCAGTACTTC
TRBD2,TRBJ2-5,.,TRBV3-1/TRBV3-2,CASSLVSGGRETQYF,TGTGCCAGCAGTCTCGTTAGCGGGGGGAGGGAGACCCAGTACTTC
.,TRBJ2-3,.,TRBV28,CASTGIPSGDTQYF,TGTGCCAGTACCGGGATCCCCTCGGGAGATACGCAGTATTTT
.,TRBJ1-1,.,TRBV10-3,CAISESYRDQAFF,TGTGCCATCAGTGAGTCTTACAGGGACCAAGCTTTCTTT
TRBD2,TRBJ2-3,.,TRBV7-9,CASSTGLAGSTDTQYF,TGTGCCAGCAGCACGGGACTAGCGGGGAGCACAGATACGCAGTATTTT
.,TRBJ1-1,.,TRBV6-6,CASSYSTPSAWEAFF,TGTGCCAGCAGTTACTCCACACCAAGCGCTTGGGAAGCTTTCTTT
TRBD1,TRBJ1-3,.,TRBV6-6,CASSLSQWTGGLNTIYF,TGTGCCAGCAGTCTCTCTCAGTGGACAGGAGGCTTAAACACCATATATTTT
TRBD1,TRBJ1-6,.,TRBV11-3,CASSFRDRENSPLHF,TGTGCCAGCAGCTTCCGGGACAGGGAGAATTCACCCCTCCACTTT